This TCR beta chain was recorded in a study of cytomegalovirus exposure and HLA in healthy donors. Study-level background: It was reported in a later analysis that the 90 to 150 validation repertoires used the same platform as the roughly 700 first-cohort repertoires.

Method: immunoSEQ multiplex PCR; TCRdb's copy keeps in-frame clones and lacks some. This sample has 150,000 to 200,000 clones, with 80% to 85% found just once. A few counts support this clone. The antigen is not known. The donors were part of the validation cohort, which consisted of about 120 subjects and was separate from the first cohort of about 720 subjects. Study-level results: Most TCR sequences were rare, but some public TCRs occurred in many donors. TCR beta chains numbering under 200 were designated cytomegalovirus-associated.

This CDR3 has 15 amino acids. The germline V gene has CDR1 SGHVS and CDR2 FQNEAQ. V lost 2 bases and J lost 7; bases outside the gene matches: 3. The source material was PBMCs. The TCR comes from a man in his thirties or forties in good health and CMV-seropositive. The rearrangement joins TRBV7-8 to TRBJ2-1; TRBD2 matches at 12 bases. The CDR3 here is CASSLLLAGGNEQFF. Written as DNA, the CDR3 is TGTGCCAGCAGCTTATTGCTAGCGGGAGGGAATGAGCAGTTCTTC.